This is a list of T cell receptor beta chains from one sample in a study of blood T cell repertoires in COVID-19. Assay: immunoSEQ multiplex PCR; the TCRdb copy retains only in-frame clones and omits some. The sample yields about 90,000 clones, around four fifths seen once. Specimen: peripheral blood. These receptors were obtained from a human donor in a cohort sampled during active COVID-19. CDR3s leave out the opening cysteine and the closing phenylalanine or tryptophan. Each record gives: J gene, V gene, CDR3 protein.

J: TRBJ1-5
V: TRBV5-1
CDR3: ASSLGGTLKGGSNQPQH

J: TRBJ1-3
V: TRBV5-1
CDR3: ASSTTGNAGNTIY

J: TRBJ2-1
V: TRBV2
CDR3: ASSGRGAPYNEQF

J: TRBJ2-1
V: TRBV5-1
CDR3: ASSLAGLTYNEQF

J: TRBJ2-1
V: TRBV19
CDR3: ASRRTVRDNEQF

J: TRBJ2-6
V: TRBV24-1
CDR3: ATSDLHSSGANVLT

J: TRBJ2-7
V: TRBV27
CDR3: ASSPWGLVYEQY

J: TRBJ2-7
V: TRBV5-5
CDR3: ASKANIGQHYEQY

J: TRBJ2-7
V: TRBV5-4
CDR3: ASSSPGGSSYEQY

J: TRBJ2-7
V: TRBV9
CDR3: ASSESGGNSYEQY

J: TRBJ1-5
V: TRBV24-1
CDR3: ATSEEDNNQPQH

J: TRBJ2-3
V: TRBV7-3
CDR3: ASSRWAARTDTQY

J: TRBJ1-2
V: TRBV7-2
CDR3: ASTPWGGRSGGYT

J: TRBJ2-5
V: TRBV23-1
CDR3: ASPRTKQETQY

J: TRBJ1-1
V: TRBV10-3
CDR3: AIGAGNTEAF

J: TRBJ2-2
V: TRBV5-4
CDR3: ASRPGQNTGELF

J: TRBJ2-7
V: TRBV5-1
CDR3: ASGATSGVSSYEQY

J: TRBJ2-1
V: TRBV28
CDR3: ASSLGGGRYNEQF

J: TRBJ2-1
V: TRBV2
CDR3: ASSALTGLDEQF

J: TRBJ1-3
V: TRBV14
CDR3: ASSLSRGSGNTIY

J: TRBJ2-3
V: TRBV3-1/TRBV3-2
CDR3: ASSQGGGRTDTQY

J: TRBJ2-7
V: TRBV5-4
CDR3: ASSLDRTYEQY

J: TRBJ1-1
V: TRBV29-1
CDR3: SYLWGDTEAF

J: TRBJ2-7
V: TRBV5-5
CDR3: ASSSRDTTSYEQY

J: TRBJ2-1
V: TRBV6-5
CDR3: ASSPGQRNNEQF

J: TRBJ2-5
V: TRBV18
CDR3: ASSLGPGGQETQY

J: TRBJ1-2
V: TRBV6-2/TRBV6-3
CDR3: ASSFRGQSGYT

J: TRBJ1-2
V: TRBV4-1
CDR3: ASSQVKGQSLPYGYT

J: TRBJ1-2
V: TRBV4-1
CDR3: ASSPQGNYGYT

J: TRBJ2-3
V: TRBV5-1
CDR3: ASSSPGQGPDTQY

J: TRBJ2-3
V: TRBV9
CDR3: ASSVFGGETDTQY

J: TRBJ1-2
V: TRBV20-1
CDR3: SASDRDRALYGYT

J: TRBJ1-6
V: TRBV2
CDR3: ASSGIGVKRSPLH

J: TRBJ2-7
V: TRBV19
CDR3: ASTAAPSSRASNYEQY

J: TRBJ2-2
V: TRBV5-1
CDR3: ASSSQGYGSTGELF

J: TRBJ2-7
V: TRBV5-1
CDR3: ASRLDPPVTSLYEQY

J: TRBJ2-2
V: TRBV5-1
CDR3: ASNPGTGGGTGELF

J: TRBJ2-7
V: TRBV30
CDR3: AWSFLQVPDYEQY

J: TRBJ1-1
V: TRBV4-2
CDR3: ASSPRTDGSSEAF

J: TRBJ2-1
V: TRBV18
CDR3: ASSLRSPSGRPYNEQF

J: TRBJ2-2
V: TRBV18
CDR3: ASSPTGVRSGELF

J: TRBJ2-7
V: TRBV11-3
CDR3: ASSLDGTGTGDHEQY

J: TRBJ1-2
V: TRBV5-5
CDR3: ASSTGQRTNYGYT

J: TRBJ1-1
V: TRBV7-3
CDR3: ASSLSGRYTEAF

J: TRBJ2-5
V: TRBV5-1
CDR3: ASSLTGGAEVTQY

J: TRBJ1-5
V: TRBV5-5
CDR3: ASSLAAGRANQPQH

J: TRBJ1-2
V: TRBV28
CDR3: ASSLSTGGEGYT